This T cell receptor (beta chain) is from a study of cytomegalovirus exposure and HLA in healthy donors. 13 Jbeta primers and 60 Vbeta primers were used for the PCR. Here immunoSEQ multiplex PCR was the method, and the copy in TCRdb shows in-frame clones only, minus some. The data show 120,000 to 150,000 clones, with approximately 80% seen just once and 5.1% held by the top ten. Concerning this clone: Its antigen remains unidentified.

CDR1 is DFQATT, CDR2 SNEGSKA, per germline (reference sequence). The CDR3 has 11 residues. J gave up 6 bases and V 6 bases, and 5 bases lay outside the gene matches. Findings of the study overall: Because they were indistinguishable, some V segments, including TRBV6-2 and TRBV6-3, were excluded.

The receptor comes from a male donor in good health and CMV-seronegative. Sequencing was done on a sample of PBMCs. The J gene is TRBJ2-7, the V gene TRBV20-1; 7 nucleotides align to TRBD1. This CDR3 is CSASRQGEQYF. The CDR3 nucleotides are TGCAGTGCCTCCCGACAGGGCGAGCAGTACTTC.